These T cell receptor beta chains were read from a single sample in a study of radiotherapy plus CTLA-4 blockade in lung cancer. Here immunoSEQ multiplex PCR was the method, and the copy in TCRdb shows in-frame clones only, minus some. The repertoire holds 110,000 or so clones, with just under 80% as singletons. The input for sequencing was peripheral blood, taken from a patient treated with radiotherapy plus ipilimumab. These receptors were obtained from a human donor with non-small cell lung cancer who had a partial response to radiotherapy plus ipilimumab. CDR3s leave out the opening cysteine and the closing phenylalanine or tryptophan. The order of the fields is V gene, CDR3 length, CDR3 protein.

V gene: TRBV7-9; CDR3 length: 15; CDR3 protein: ASSPRGFAGGPQPQH
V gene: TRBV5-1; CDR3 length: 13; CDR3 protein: ASSLAKGANTEAF
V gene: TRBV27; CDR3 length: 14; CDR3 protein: ASSSYRPQVGGTIY
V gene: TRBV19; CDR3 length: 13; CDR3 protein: ASSPLGVAQETQY
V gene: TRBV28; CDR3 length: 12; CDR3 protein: ASSWPGSYNEQF
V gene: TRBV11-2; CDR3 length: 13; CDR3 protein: ASSLVESSGFEQF
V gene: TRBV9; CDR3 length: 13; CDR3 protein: ASSPGGDSSYEQY
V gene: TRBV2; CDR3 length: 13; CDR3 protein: ASSEARGSNQPQH
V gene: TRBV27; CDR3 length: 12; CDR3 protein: ASSFQGARQPQH
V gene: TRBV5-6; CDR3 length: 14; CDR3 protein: ASSLYLGSSYNEQF
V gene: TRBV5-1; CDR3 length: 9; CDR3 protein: ASRQNYEQY
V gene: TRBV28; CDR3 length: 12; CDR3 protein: ASSFWQGNQPQH
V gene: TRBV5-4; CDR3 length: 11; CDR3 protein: ASSLAKGDGQY
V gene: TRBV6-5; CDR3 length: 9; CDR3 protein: ASSSSLEAF
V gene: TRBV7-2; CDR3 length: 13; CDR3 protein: ASSYYRGRTGELF
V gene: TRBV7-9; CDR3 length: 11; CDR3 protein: ASSLGQPGELF
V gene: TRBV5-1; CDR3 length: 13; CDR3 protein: ASSSGQPGNYGYT
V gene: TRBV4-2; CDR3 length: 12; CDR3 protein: ASSQDSRGDVLT
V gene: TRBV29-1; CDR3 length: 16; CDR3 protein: SVGLPVTGAEVGDTQY
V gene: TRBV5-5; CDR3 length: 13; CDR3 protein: ASSSLPGLGTEAF
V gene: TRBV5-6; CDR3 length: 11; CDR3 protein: ASSPFSSGPQH
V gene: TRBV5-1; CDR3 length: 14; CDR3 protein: ASSLEGGRAGETQY
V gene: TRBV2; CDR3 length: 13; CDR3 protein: ASSLHKDSTGELF
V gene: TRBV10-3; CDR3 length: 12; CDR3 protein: AISEGREDYGYT
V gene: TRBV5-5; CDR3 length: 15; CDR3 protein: ASSQDNWLQMNTEAF
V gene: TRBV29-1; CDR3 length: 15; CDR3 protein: SVGGDGGRTLLETQY
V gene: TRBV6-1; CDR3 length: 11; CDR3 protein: ASSGTVIQPQH
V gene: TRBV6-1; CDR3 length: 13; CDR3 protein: ASSEGLADYNEQF
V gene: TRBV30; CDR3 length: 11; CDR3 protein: AWSSRPDTEAF
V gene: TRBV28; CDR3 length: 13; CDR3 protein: ASSLGAGNTDTQY
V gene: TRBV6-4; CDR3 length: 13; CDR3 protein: ASSVGTGGVQTQY
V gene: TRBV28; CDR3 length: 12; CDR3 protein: ASSPANAEETQY
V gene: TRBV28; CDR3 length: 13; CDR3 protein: ASSRGGIANEKLF
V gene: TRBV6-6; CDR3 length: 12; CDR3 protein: ASRPGTAGNTIY
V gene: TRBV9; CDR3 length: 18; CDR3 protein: ASSVASRDDLQRRNYGYT
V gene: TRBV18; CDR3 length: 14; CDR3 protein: ASSLFPDGQLETQY
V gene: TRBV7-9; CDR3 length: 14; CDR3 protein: ASSLERTRIGNEQF
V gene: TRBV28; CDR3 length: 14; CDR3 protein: ASSSPGQGAYQPQH
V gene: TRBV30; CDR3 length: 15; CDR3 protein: AWSVLGTGANTGELF
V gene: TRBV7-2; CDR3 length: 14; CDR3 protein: ASSALRDFGLNEQF
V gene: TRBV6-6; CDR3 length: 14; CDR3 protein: ASSRGQDNVDTEAF
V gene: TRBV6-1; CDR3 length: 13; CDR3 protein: ASTPLTSRQETQY